The TCR beta chain under discussion was sequenced for a study of CD8+CD57+ T cells in acquired aplastic anemia. Overall study context: Sorted CD4+ and CD8+ cells yielded DNA averaging approximately 3.5 ug. Study findings and constraints: Common to patients and controls were twenty-nine CD8+ CDR3 sequences.

Sequenced patients had shown CD8+CD57+ cell expansion by flow cytometry. A severe acquired aplastic anemia diagnosis applied to all patients. TCR beta VDJ and CDR3 profiling used genomic DNA as template. TCRdb recomputed calls from the reads with MiXCR, one row per CDR3 protein. The sample holds fewer than 200,000 distinct CDR3 sequences, roughly 43% seen once. In this sample, this clonotype turned up once. Antigen unknown. The CDR3 has 12 residues. Trimming removed 7 bases at V and 6 bases at J, with 9 bases between. Germline lookup yields CDR1 WSHSY and CDR2 SAAADI. Sequences were obtained from sorted CD4+, CD8+, or CD8+CD57+ T cells (not recorded which) from PBMCs. This sequence joins TRBV10-2 and TRBJ2-2; D gene ambiguous. The receptor comes from a human donor with aplastic anemia. The DNA of the CDR3 is TGCGCCAGCAAGTTGGGTTCCGGGGAGCTGTTTTTT. It encodes CASKLGSGELFF.